This is a list of T cell receptor beta chains from one sample in a study of cytomegalovirus exposure and HLA in healthy donors. Libraries were prepared by immunoSEQ multiplex PCR; TCRdb keeps only in-frame clonotypes and omits some of them. The sample holds 110,000 to 150,000 clones, about 76% seen once. Material: PBMCs. The origin of the receptors is a male donor in good health and CMV-seronegative. Both conserved end residues are part of each CDR3. A D gene is named only where the DNA matches it firmly. A row's size may be missing; if present it is once, few, many or a size class.

cdr3_aa cdr3_nt clone_size j_call d_call v_call
CASSFRDRGNTGELFF TGTGCCAGCAGCTTCCGGGACAGGGGAAACACCGGGGAGCTGTTTTTT - TRBJ2-2 TRBD1 TRBV5-6
CASSQGSSGVGAGELFF TGCGCCAGCAGCCAAGGGTCTAGCGGGGTCGGAGCCGGGGAGCTGTTTTTT - TRBJ2-2 TRBD2 TRBV4-3
CASPGTSGRTNTGELFF TGTGCCAGCCCAGGGACTAGCGGGAGGACGAACACCGGGGAGCTGTTTTTT few TRBJ2-2 TRBD2 TRBV18
CASSNRQGTSEQYF TGTGCCAGCAGTAACCGACAGGGCACGAGCGAGCAGTACTTC - TRBJ2-7 TRBD1 TRBV6-5
CASSFPGSPGELFF TGTGCCAGCAGCTTCCCAGGGTCCCCCGGGGAGCTGTTTTTT - TRBJ2-2 - TRBV7-2
CASSSRGSSYNSPLHF TGCGCCAGCAGCTCCCGCGGAAGCTCCTATAATTCACCCCTCCACTTT - TRBJ1-6 - TRBV5-1
CASTVDSDGAGELFF TGTGCCAGCACGGTGGACAGCGACGGGGCCGGGGAGCTGTTTTTT - TRBJ2-2 - TRBV6-4
CASPTGEFSYEQYF TGTGCCAGCCCGACAGGGGAGTTTTCCTACGAGCAGTACTTC - TRBJ2-7 TRBD1 TRBV11-3
CASNARGLNTQYF TGTGCCAGCAATGCTAGGGGGCTAAATACGCAGTATTTT few TRBJ2-3 TRBD1 TRBV11-2
CASSPRTSRDNEQFF TGCGCCAGCAGCCCTCGGACTAGTAGGGACAATGAGCAGTTCTTC - TRBJ2-1 TRBD2 TRBV5-1
CASSSDYRKAFF TGTGCCAGCAGTTCGGATTACAGGAAAGCTTTCTTT - TRBJ1-1 - TRBV6-5
CAISQGVASYEQYF TGTGCCATCAGCCAAGGGGTAGCCTCCTACGAGCAGTACTTC - TRBJ2-7 - TRBV10-3
CASSLAQGNTEAFF TGTGCCAGCAGCTTAGCGCAGGGAAACACTGAAGCTTTCTTT - TRBJ1-1 - TRBV7-9
CASSPWEVNNSPLHF TGTGCCAGCAGCCCATGGGAGGTTAATAATTCACCCCTCCACTTT - TRBJ1-6 - TRBV7-8
CASSLVASGTGETQYF TGTGCCAGCAGCTTAGTGGCTAGCGGGACAGGAGAGACCCAGTACTTC - TRBJ2-5 - TRBV7-3
CASSGQGLHEQYF TGTGCCAGCAGTGGACAGGGGCTGCACGAGCAGTACTTC - TRBJ2-7 TRBD1 TRBV2
CASGLVGGGDTEAFF TGTGCTAGTGGTTTGGTAGGAGGGGGGGACACTGAAGCTTTCTTT - TRBJ1-1 - TRBV12-5
CASSGRGASTDTQYF TGTGCCAGCAGTGGTCGCGGGGCAAGCACAGATACGCAGTATTTT - TRBJ2-3 - TRBV2
CASSLDMQNSYEQYF TGTGCCAGCAGCTTAGATATGCAAAACTCCTACGAGCAGTACTTC - TRBJ2-7 - TRBV11-2
CASSPVRGAQETQYF TGTGCCAGCAGCCCTGTACGGGGGGCCCAAGAGACCCAGTACTTC - TRBJ2-5 - TRBV9
CASKTSGGSGELFF TGTGCCAGCAAGACTAGCGGGGGGTCCGGGGAGCTGTTTTTT few TRBJ2-2 TRBD2 TRBV6-6
CAISASDSSNEKLFF TGTGCCATCAGTGCCTCCGACAGCTCTAATGAAAAACTGTTTTTT few TRBJ1-4 - TRBV10-3
CASSIGAGVGYGYTF TGTGCCAGTAGTATCGGAGCGGGGGTCGGCTATGGCTACACCTTC - TRBJ1-2 - TRBV19
CASRGLAGRTDTQYF TGCGCCAGCAGGGGTCTAGCGGGTCGCACAGATACGCAGTATTTT - TRBJ2-3 TRBD2 TRBV5-1
CASSRGQGPYEQYF TGTGCCAGCAGCCGGGGACAGGGACCCTACGAGCAGTACTTC - TRBJ2-7 TRBD1 TRBV7-6
CASSDAGNYGYTF TGTGCCAGCAGTGACGCAGGGAACTATGGCTACACCTTC few TRBJ1-2 - TRBV28
CAGSTLTEAFF TGTGCCGGATCGACACTCACTGAAGCTTTCTTT - TRBJ1-1 - TRBV28
CASSLTATNEKLFF TGTGCCAGCAGTTTGACAGCAACTAATGAAAAACTGTTTTTT - TRBJ1-4 - TRBV27
CASSEADRAGEQYF TGTGCCAGCAGTGAAGCGGACAGGGCGGGGGAGCAGTACTTC - TRBJ2-7 TRBD1 TRBV6-1
CASSYLAGEGTYEQYF TGTGCCAGCAGTTACCTGGCGGGGGAGGGGACCTACGAGCAGTACTTC - TRBJ2-7 TRBD2 TRBV6-6
CASSGQTGSIFTYEQYF TGTGCCAGCAGTGGCCAGACGGGGAGTATTTTTACCTACGAGCAGTACTTC - TRBJ2-7 - TRBV25-1
CASSQEEGPYNSPLHF TGTGCCAGCAGCCAAGAGGAGGGGCCTTATAATTCACCCCTCCACTTT few TRBJ1-6 - TRBV4-2
CASSFSSGFQETQYF TGCGCCAGCAGCTTTAGTAGCGGGTTCCAAGAGACCCAGTACTTC - TRBJ2-5 TRBD2 TRBV5-1
CASSSIGRLNYGYTF TGTGCCAGCAGTTCCATCGGCAGGCTAAACTATGGCTACACCTTC - TRBJ1-2 - TRBV6-5
CASSLPYGGVNEQFF TGTGCCAGCAGCTTACCTTACGGGGGTGTGAATGAGCAGTTCTTC - TRBJ2-1 - TRBV7-8
CASTGVDIQYF TGTGCCAGCACCGGGGTAGACATTCAGTACTTC - TRBJ2-4 - TRBV25-1
CARTLVTSGSQFF TGTGCCAGAACCCTGGTGACTAGCGGGTCGCAGTTCTTC few TRBJ2-1 TRBD2 TRBV5-3
CAREGVRYGYTF TGTGCCAGGGAGGGAGTCAGATATGGCTACACCTTC - TRBJ1-2 - TRBV2
CASSYSSSQGVGSYEQYF TGCGCCAGCAGCTACTCTTCTTCTCAGGGTGTGGGCTCCTACGAGCAGTACTTC - TRBJ2-7 - TRBV5-1
CAISEPNYNEQFF TGTGCCATCAGTGAGCCCAACTACAATGAGCAGTTCTTC - TRBJ2-1 - TRBV10-3
CASSFGSGAGYTF - - TRBJ1-2 - TRBV7-6
CASMGGQSYNEQFF TGCGCCAGCATGGGGGGGCAGTCCTACAATGAGCAGTTCTTC - TRBJ2-1 - TRBV5-1
CASSTPGVTTDTQYF TGTGCCAGTAGCACCCCCGGGGTTACCACAGATACGCAGTATTTT few TRBJ2-3 - TRBV19
CASSVTQGNTGELFF TGTGCCAGCAGCGTCACACAGGGGAACACCGGGGAGCTGTTTTTT - TRBJ2-2 - TRBV9
CAIKAGTQNTGELFF TGTGCCATCAAAGCCGGGACTCAGAACACCGGGGAGCTGTTTTTT - TRBJ2-2 - TRBV5-4
CSALSGNPYEQYF TGCAGCGCCCTGTCCGGGAACCCCTACGAGCAGTACTTC few TRBJ2-7 - TRBV29-1
CASSVESVVRVTEAFF TGTGCCAGCAGCGTAGAATCTGTGGTCAGGGTCACTGAAGCTTTCTTT - TRBJ1-1 - TRBV9
CASSLTRTGGNGYTF TGCGCCAGCAGCTTGACACGGACAGGGGGCAATGGCTACACCTTC once TRBJ1-2 TRBD1 TRBV5-1
CSSSFDRIQGASGNTIYF TGTTCCAGCAGCTTCGATCGTATACAGGGGGCTTCTGGAAACACCATATATTTT - TRBJ1-3 TRBD1 TRBV7-9
CASSEGTGFRLYTF TGTGCCAGCAGCGAAGGCACAGGGTTCCGGCTCTACACCTTC - TRBJ1-2 - TRBV9
CASSSGGYYGYTF TGCGCCAGCAGCTCAGGAGGGTACTATGGCTACACCTTC - TRBJ1-2 - TRBV10-2
CASSGRQGNGYTF TGTGCCAGTAGTGGCCGACAGGGGAATGGCTACACCTTC - TRBJ1-2 TRBD1 TRBV19
CASGLEGRGTEAFF TGTGCTAGTGGTTTAGAGGGTAGAGGCACTGAAGCTTTCTTT - TRBJ1-1 - TRBV12-5
CASSVGGNSYEQYF TGTGCCAGCAGCGTAGGAGGCAACTCCTACGAGCAGTACTTC few TRBJ2-7 - TRBV9
CASSNRQGRGGYTF TGTGCCAGCAGTAACCGACAGGGGAGGGGTGGCTACACCTTC - TRBJ1-2 TRBD1 TRBV6-5
CASEPAGGLGEQYF TGTGCCAGCGAACCGGCAGGGGGCTTGGGTGAGCAGTACTTC - TRBJ2-7 TRBD1 TRBV6-5
CAISGGPGRDTEAFF TGTGCCATCAGTGGAGGGCCGGGGAGGGACACTGAAGCTTTCTTT - TRBJ1-1 - TRBV10-3